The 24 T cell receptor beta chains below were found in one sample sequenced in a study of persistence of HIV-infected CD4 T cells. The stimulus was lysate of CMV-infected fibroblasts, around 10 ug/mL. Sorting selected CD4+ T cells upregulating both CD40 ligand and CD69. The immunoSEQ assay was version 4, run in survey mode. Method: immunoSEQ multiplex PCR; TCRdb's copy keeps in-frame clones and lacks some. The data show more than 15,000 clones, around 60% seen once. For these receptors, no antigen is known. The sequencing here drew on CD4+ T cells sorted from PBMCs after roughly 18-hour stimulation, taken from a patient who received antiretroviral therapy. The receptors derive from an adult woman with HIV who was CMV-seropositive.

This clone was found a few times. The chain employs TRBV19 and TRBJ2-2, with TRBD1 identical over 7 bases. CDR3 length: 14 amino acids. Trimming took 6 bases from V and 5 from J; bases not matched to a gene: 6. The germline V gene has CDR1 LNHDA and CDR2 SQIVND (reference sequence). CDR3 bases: TGTGCCAGTAGACTAACAGGGGAAACCGGGGAGCTGTTTTTT. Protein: CASRLTGETGELFF.

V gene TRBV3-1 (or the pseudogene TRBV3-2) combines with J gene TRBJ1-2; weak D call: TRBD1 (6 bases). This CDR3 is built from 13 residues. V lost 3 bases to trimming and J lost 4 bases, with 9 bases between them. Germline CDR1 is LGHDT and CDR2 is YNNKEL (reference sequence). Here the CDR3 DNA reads TGTGCCAGCAGCCAGGGGGGCCTCTATGGCTACACCTTC. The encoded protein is CASSQGGLYGYTF.

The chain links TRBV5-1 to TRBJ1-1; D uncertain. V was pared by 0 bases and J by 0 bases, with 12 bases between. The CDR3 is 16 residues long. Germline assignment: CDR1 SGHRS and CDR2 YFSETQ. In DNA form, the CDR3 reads TGCGCCAGCAGCTTGGACGGTAGGACTATGAACACTGAAGCTTTCTTT. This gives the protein CASSLDGRTMNTEAFF.

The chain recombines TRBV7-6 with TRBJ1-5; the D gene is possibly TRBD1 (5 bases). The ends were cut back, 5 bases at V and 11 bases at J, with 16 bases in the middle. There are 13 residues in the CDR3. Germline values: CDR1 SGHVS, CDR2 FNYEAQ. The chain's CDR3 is CASSLERGLTQHF. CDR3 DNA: TGTGCCAGCAGCCTGGAGCGGGGGTTGACCCAGCATTTT.

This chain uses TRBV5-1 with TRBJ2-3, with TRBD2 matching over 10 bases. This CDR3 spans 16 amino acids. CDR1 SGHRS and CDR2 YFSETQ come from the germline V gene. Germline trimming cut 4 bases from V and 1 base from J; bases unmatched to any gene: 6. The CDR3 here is CASSAITSGGTDTQYF. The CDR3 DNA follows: TGCGCCAGCAGCGCCATAACTAGCGGGGGCACAGATACGCAGTATTTT.

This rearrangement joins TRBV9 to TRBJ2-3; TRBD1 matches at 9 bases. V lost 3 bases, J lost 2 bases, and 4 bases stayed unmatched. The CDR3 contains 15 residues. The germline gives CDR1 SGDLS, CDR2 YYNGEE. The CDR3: CASSAGTGPTDTQYF. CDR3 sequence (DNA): TGTGCCAGCAGCGCAGGGACAGGGCCCACAGATACGCAGTATTTT. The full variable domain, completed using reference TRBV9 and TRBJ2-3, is DSGVTQTPKHLITATGQRVTLRCSPRSGDLSVYWYQQSLDQGLQFLIQYYNGEERAKGNILERFSAQQFPDLHSELNLSSLELGDSALYFCASSAGTGPTDTQYFGPGTRLTVL.

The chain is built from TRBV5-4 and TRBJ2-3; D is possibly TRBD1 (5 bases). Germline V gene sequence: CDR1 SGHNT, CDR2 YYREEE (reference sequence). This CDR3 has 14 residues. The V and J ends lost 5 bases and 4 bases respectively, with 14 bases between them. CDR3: CASRAGPGADTQYF. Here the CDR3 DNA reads TGTGCCAGCAGAGCAGGGCCCGGAGCAGATACGCAGTATTTT.

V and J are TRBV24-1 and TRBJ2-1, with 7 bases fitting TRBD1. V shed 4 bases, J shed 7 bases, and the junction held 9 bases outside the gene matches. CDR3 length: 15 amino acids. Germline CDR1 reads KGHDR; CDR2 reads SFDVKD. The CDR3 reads CATSDPIRTGNEQFF. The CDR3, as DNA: TGTGCCACCAGTGACCCGATTAGGACAGGAAATGAGCAGTTCTTC.

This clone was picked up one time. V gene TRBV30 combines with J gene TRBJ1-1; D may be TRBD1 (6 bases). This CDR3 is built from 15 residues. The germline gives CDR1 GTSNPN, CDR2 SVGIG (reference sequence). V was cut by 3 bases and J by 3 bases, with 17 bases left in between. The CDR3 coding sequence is TGTGCCTGGAGCAAATGGGGGGGCTCAGACACTGAAGCTTTCTTT. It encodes CAWSKWGGSDTEAFF.

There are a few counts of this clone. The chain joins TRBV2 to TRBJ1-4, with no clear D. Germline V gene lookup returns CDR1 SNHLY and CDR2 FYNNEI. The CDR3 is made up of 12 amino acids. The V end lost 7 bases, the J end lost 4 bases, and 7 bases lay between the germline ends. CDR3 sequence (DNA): TGTGCCAGCAAGGAAGATAATGAAAAACTGTTTTTT. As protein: CASKEDNEKLFF.

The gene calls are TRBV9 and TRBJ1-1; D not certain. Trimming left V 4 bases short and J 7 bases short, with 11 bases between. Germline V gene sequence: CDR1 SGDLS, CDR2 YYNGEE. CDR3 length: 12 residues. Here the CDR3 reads CASSPLGFEAFF. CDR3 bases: TGTGCCAGCAGCCCACTCGGATTTGAAGCTTTCTTT. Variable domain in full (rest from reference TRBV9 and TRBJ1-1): DSGVTQTPKHLITATGQRVTLRCSPRSGDLSVYWYQQSLDQGLQFLIQYYNGEERAKGNILERFSAQQFPDLHSELNLSSLELGDSALYFCASSPLGFEAFFGQGTRLTVV.

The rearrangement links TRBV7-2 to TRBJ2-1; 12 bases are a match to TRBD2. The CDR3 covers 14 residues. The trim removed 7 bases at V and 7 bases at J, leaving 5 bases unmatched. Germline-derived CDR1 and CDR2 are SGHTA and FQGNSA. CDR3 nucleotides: TGTGCCAGCATTCTAGCGGGGGGGCGTAATGAGCAGTTCTTC. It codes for CASILAGGRNEQFF.

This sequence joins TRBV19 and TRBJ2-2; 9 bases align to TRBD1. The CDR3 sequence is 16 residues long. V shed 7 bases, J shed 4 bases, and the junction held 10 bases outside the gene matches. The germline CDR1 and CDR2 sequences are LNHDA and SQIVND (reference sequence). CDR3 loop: CASTPSRQGGTGELFF. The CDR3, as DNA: TGTGCCAGTACCCCAAGTCGACAGGGGGGCACCGGGGAGCTGTTTTTT.

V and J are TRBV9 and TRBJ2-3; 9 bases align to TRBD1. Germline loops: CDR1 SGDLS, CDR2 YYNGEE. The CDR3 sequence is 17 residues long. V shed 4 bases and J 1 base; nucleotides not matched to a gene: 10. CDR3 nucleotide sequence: TGTGCCAGCAGCAATACCGGGACAGGGAGCGGCACAGATACGCAGTATTTT. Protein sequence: CASSNTGTGSGTDTQYF.

The DNA of the CDR3 is TGTGCCAGCAGCTTAGATGGGCACGGGGAGCTGTTTTTT. Translation gives CASSLDGHGELFF. V usage is TRBV7-9 and J usage is TRBJ2-2, with unresolved D. CDR3 length: 13 amino acids. CDR1 and CDR2 (germline): SEHNR, FQNEAQ (reference sequence). Between the trimmed V and J ends, which lost 1 base and 7 bases, there was a span of 7 bases.

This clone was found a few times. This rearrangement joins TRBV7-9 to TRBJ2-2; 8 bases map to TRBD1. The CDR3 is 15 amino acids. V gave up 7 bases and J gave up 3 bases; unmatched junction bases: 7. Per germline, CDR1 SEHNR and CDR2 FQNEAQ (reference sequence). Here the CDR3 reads CASTKDRVDTGELFF. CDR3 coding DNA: TGTGCCAGCACCAAGGACAGGGTGGACACCGGGGAGCTGTTTTTT.

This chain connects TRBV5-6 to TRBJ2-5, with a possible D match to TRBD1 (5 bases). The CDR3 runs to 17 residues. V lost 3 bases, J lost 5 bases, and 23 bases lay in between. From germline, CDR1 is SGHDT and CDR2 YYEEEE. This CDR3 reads CASSYWGRAGIMETQYF. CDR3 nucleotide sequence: TGTGCCAGCAGCTATTGGGGTCGGGCAGGGATAATGGAGACCCAGTACTTC. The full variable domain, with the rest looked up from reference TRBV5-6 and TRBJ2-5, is DAGVTQSPTHLIKTRGQQVTLRCSPKSGHDTVSWYQQALGQGPQFIFQYYEEEERQRGNFPDRFSGHQFPNYSSELNVNALLLGDSALYLCASSYWGRAGIMETQYFGPGTRLLVL.

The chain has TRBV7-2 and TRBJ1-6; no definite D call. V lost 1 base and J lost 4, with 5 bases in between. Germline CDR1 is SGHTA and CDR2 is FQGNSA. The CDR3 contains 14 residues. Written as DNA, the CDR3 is TGTGCCAGCAGCTTAGGGGCTTATAATTCACCCCTCCACTTT. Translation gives CASSLGAYNSPLHF.

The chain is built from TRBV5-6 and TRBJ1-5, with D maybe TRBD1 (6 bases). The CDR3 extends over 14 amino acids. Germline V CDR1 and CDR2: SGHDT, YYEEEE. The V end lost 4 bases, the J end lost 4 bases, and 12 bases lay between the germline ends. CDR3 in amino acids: CASSQGRGNQPQHF. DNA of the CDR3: TGTGCCAGCAGCCAGGGAAGGGGGAATCAGCCCCAGCATTTT. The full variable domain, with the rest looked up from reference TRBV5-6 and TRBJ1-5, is DAGVTQSPTHLIKTRGQQVTLRCSPKSGHDTVSWYQQALGQGPQFIFQYYEEEERQRGNFPDRFSGHQFPNYSSELNVNALLLGDSALYLCASSQGRGNQPQHFGDGTRLSIL.

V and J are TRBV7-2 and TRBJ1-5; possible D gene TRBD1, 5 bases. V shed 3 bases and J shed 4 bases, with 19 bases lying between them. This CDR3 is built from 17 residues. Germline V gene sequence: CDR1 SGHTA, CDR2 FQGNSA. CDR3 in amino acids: CASSLTSDSSLNQPQHF. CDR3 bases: TGTGCCAGCAGCTTGACATCCGACAGCAGTCTAAATCAGCCCCAGCATTTT.

CDR3 sequence (DNA): TGCGCCAGCAGCTGGGACGGTGGAAGTAGTAACTATGGCTACACCTTC. Translation: CASSWDGGSSNYGYTF. J is TRBJ1-2 and V is TRBV5-1; a weak D match, TRBD1 (5 bases). The CDR3 consists of 16 residues. With 3 bases removed from V and 1 base from J, the gap between germline ends came to 16 bases. The germline gives CDR1 SGHRS, CDR2 YFSETQ. The full variable domain, in which reference TRBV5-1 and TRBJ1-2 provide the parts outside the CDR3, is KAGVTQTPRYLIKTRGQQVTLSCSPISGHRSVSWYQQTPGQGLQFLFEYFSETQRNKGNFPGRFSGRQFSNSRSEMNVSTLELGDSALYLCASSWDGGSSNYGYTFGSGTRLTVV.

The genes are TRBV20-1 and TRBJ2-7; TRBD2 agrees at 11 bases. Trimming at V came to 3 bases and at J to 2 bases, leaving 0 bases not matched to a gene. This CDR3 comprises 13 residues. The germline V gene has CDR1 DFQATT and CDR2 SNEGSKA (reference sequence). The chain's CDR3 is CSASSGGAYEQYV. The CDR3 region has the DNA TGCAGTGCTAGTAGCGGGGGGGCCTACGAGCAGTACGTC.

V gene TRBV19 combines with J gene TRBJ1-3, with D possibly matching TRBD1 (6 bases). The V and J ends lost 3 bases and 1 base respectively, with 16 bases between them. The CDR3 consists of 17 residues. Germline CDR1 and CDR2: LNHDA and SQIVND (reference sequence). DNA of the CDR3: TGTGCCAGTAGTATTTATCCGAAGGGGGTTTCTGGAAACACCATATATTTT. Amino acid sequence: CASSIYPKGVSGNTIYF.

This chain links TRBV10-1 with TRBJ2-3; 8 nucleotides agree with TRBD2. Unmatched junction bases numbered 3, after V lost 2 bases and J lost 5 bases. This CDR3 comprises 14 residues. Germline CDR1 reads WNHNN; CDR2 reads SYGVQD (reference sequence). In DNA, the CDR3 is TGCGCCAGCAGTGAGGGACTAGCTATAGATACGCAGTATTTT. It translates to CASSEGLAIDTQYF.